This T cell receptor beta chain was identified in a study of cytotoxic CD8 clonotypes in ibrutinib-treated CLL. Across the study: The study included eleven to twelve relapsed/refractory and under 16 treatment-naive patients; fewer than 18 had IGHV unmutated disease. Among responders, approximately 24 were partial and 2 complete; after median roughly 68 months, around 14 stayed remitted and some twelve progressed. Response samples were drawn at a median of about eleven months of treatment, range 6 to 36.

Extraction of around 2 micrograms of genomic DNA from cryopreserved PBMCs supplied material for TCR beta libraries. After removal of 5 bases from V and 5 bases from J, the junction contained 13 bases not matched to a gene. Germline loops: CDR1 MDHEN, CDR2 SYDVKM. The CDR3 is 16 amino acids. Profiled with immunoSEQ multiplex PCR; TCRdb holds only in-frame clones, not every one. This table holds 150,000 or so clones, more than 80% found once. V and J are TRBV28 and TRBJ2-3; TRBD2 matches at 7 bases. This sequence was found in a human donor with chronic lymphocytic leukemia. Sequencing was performed on PBMCs, taken after 24 months of ibrutinib treatment. The CDR3 DNA reads as TGTGCCAGCAGTGTGGGAGGGAGTGGGTTTAGAGATACGCAGTATTTT. It translates to CASSVGGSGFRDTQYF.